This entry features one T cell receptor beta chain sequence. The data were taken from a study of shared clonotypes between healthy human individuals. Germline CDR1 and CDR2: SNHLY and FYNNEI. V lost 5 bases and J lost 5; bases outside the gene matches: 6. The CDR3 loop spans 15 amino acids. TCRdb keeps only in-frame clones here, not all; method: immunoSEQ multiplex PCR. Seen here are about 1 million clones, under 80% observed once, and the top ten hold about 1.5%. J is TRBJ1-5 and V is TRBV2, with TRBD1 matching over 10 bases. This TCR came from a man between 18 and 29 years old in good health. The specimen sequenced was memory CD4+ T cells sorted from blood. Subset noted: CD45RA-negative fraction. The chain's CDR3 is CASSLPGTGDQPQHF. The CDR3 DNA sequence: TGTGCCAGCAGTCTGCCAGGGACAGGGGATCAGCCCCAGCATTTT.